This entry concerns a single T cell receptor (beta chain). Its target is unknown. Trimming cost V 10 bases and J 2 bases; bases outside gene matches: 21. The CDR3 contains 19 residues. CDR1 SEHNR and CDR2 FQNEAQ come from the germline V gene (reference sequence). The source of the sample is a study of shared clonotypes between healthy human individuals. Method: immunoSEQ multiplex PCR; TCRdb's copy keeps in-frame clones and lacks some. The sample holds roughly 570,000 clones, about 98% seen once. Study outcomes and limitations: It was observed that about 5% of naive CD4 clonotypes were shared across several donors. Rarefaction showed that sequencing of sorted subsets was incomplete (despite large depth). Estimated richness values were generally larger in naive subsets than in memory subsets.

Naive CD8 cells were CD45RO-negative, positively selected for CCR7, excluding terminally differentiated effector memory CD45RA+ cells. The specimen sequenced was naive CD8+ T cells sorted from blood. V gene TRBV7-9 combines with J gene TRBJ2-1; TRBD2 agrees at 9 bases. This TCR derives from a young man in good health. Written as DNA, the CDR3 is TGTGCCACTACACCACCCCTCTCGATTAGCGGGAGTACCTACAATGAGCAGTTCTTC. As protein: CATTPPLSISGSTYNEQFF.